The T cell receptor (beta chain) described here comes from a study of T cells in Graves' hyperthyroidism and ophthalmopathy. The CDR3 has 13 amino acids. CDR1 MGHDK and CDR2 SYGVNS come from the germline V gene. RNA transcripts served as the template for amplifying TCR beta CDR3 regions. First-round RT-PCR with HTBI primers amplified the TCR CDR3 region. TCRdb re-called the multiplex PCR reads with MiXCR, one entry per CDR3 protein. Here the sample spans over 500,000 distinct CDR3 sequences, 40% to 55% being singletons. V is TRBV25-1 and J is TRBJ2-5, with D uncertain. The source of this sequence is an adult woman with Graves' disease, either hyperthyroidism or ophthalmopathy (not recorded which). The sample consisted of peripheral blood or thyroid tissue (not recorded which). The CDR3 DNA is TGTGCTAGTGCCCGGCAGGCCGGAGAGACCCAGTACTTC. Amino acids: CASARQAGETQYF.